The present TCR beta chain was sequenced within a study of cytomegalovirus exposure and HLA in healthy donors. The PCR made use of 60 Vbeta and 13 Jbeta primers. In the source study's methods: Later reanalysis found about 78 million unique TCR beta chains, about 11 million of them shared. Sequencing was performed with immunoSEQ multiplex PCR; in TCRdb, only in-frame clones are kept and a portion is missing. V, J and clone size are taken as reported in that table, and D and trimming were inferred from the DNA itself. This sample has roughly 130,000 clones, with 70% to 85% found just once. CDR3 size: 15 residues. Per the germline V gene, CDR1 is SGDLS and CDR2 is YYNGEE. J lost 8 bases, V lost 7 bases, and 15 bases had no gene match. Notes on the study in general: Per a prior analysis, the majority of TCR beta V segments were productive roughly 87% or roughly 30% of the time. The majority of CMV-associated TCR beta chains were reported as apparently HLA-restricted in a later analysis.

On this clone itself: What it binds is not known.

The study sampled nominally healthy donors, though unrecorded immune exposures were likely. The chain has TRBV9 and TRBJ2-1; 7 nucleotides line up with TRBD2. This clonotype was obtained from a boy between 10 and 17 years old in good health and CMV-seronegative. The sequencing sample was made of PBMCs. CDR3 sequence reads: CASGSPLREFDEQFF. DNA of the CDR3: TGTGCCAGCGGTAGTCCATTGCGGGAGTTCGATGAGCAGTTCTTC.